A selection of T cell receptor beta chains follows, all from one sample in a study of metastatic and nonmetastatic thyroid tumors. TCRdb reanalyzed the PCR reads with MiXCR. Of under 95,000 clones listed, 8% to 9.5% are singletons. The sequencing input was blood. The receptor set was obtained from a female donor with papillary thyroid cancer or a benign thyroid nodule (not recorded which). Some clones in this sample may be carry-over from other donors' samples. CDR3s include the opening cysteine and the closing phenylalanine or tryptophan. A D gene is named only where the DNA matches it firmly. A clone size is listed for some rows: how often the clone was seen (once, few, many), or a class if it is expanded.

clone_size	j_call	d_call	v_call	cdr3_aa	cdr3_nt
many	TRBJ1-5	TRBD1	TRBV20-1	CSARPRTGGNQPQHF	TGCAGTGCTAGACCGCGGACAGGAGGGAATCAGCCCCAGCATTTT
few	TRBJ2-7	NA	TRBV5-1	CASSLATASYEQYF	TGCGCCAGCAGCTTGGCTACTGCTTCCTACGAGCAGTACTTC
many	TRBJ2-3	TRBD2	TRBV28	CASSRDGRMDTQYF	TGTGCCAGCAGTAGGGACGGGAGGATGGATACGCAGTATTTT
many	TRBJ2-3	TRBD2	TRBV6-4	CASSGTSGGADTQYF	TGTGCCAGCAGCGGGACTAGCGGGGGGGCAGATACGCAGTATTTT
NA	TRBJ2-5	NA	TRBV4-1	CASSQDSDRCWVETQYF	TGCGCCAGCAGCCAAGATTCTGACAGGTGCTGGGTGGAGACCCAGTACTTC
NA	TRBJ2-5	TRBD1	TRBV6-1	CASSWDRAPGTQYF	TGTGCCAGCAGCTGGGACAGAGCCCCGGGAACCCAGTACTTC
NA	TRBJ1-2	TRBD1	TRBV12-3/TRBV12-4	CASSPYATGGGHGYTF	TGTGCCAGCAGTCCATATGCGACAGGGGGAGGCCATGGCTACACCTTC
NA	TRBJ1-5	NA	TRBV6-1	CASSGGKANNQPQHF	TGTGCCAGCAGTGGTGGGAAAGCCAACAATCAGCCCCAGCATTTT
few	TRBJ2-6	NA	TRBV6-5	CASSYSLGSGANVLTF	TGTGCCAGCAGTTACTCGCTTGGGTCTGGGGCCAACGTCCTGACTTTC
NA	TRBJ2-1	TRBD2	TRBV20-1	CSARDRLAGLLYNEQFF	TGCAGTGCTAGAGATAGGCTAGCGGGGCTACTATACAATGAGCAGTTCTTC
many	TRBJ2-3	NA	TRBV6-4	CASSEGGTDTQYF	TGTGCCAGCAGTGAAGGCGGCACAGATACGCAGTATTTT
many	TRBJ1-1	NA	TRBV7-2	CASSLLKAQGSEAFF	TGTGCCAGCAGCTTATTGAAAGCTCAGGGGAGTGAAGCTTTCTTT
few	TRBJ1-1	TRBD1	TRBV6-4	CASSYFPGTVNTEAFF	TGTGCCAGCAGTTACTTTCCCGGGACAGTGAACACTGAAGCTTTCTTT
many	TRBJ1-1	TRBD1	TRBV5-6	CASSLDWDRNTEAFF	TGTGCCAGCAGCTTGGACTGGGACAGGAACACTGAAGCTTTCTTT
many	TRBJ2-3	NA	TRBV15	CATSGVTQYF	TGTGCCACCAGCGGAGTTACGCAGTATTTT
many	TRBJ2-7	NA	TRBV2	CASLKGVSSYEQYF	TGTGCCAGCCTAAAAGGGGTTAGCTCCTACGAGCAGTACTTC
many	TRBJ2-7	NA	TRBV6-4	CASFTFGDIYEQYF	TGTGCCAGCTTCACTTTCGGGGACATCTACGAGCAGTACTTC
few	TRBJ2-7	NA	TRBV11-2	CASSLELSQSGEQYF	TGTGCCAGCAGCTTAGAACTCTCCCAGTCCGGCGAGCAGTACTTC
many	TRBJ2-1	NA	TRBV7-3	CASSLAQGNNYNEQFF	TGTGCCAGCAGCCTTGCGCAGGGGAACAACTACAATGAGCAGTTCTTC
many	TRBJ2-2	NA	TRBV6-1	CASIDGELFF	TGTGCCAGCATCGACGGGGAGCTGTTTTTT
NA	TRBJ2-2	TRBD1	TRBV30	CACPRTGPGTGELFF	TGTGCCTGTCCTCGGACAGGGCCGGGGACCGGGGAGCTGTTTTTT
many	TRBJ1-2	TRBD1	TRBV6-1	CASTLSLTGGRYGYTF	TGTGCCAGCACCCTATCTCTGACAGGGGGTCGGTATGGCTACACCTTC
many	TRBJ2-5	NA	TRBV12-3/TRBV12-4	CASSRPNWSRETQYF	TGTGCCAGCAGTCGACCTAACTGGTCTAGAGAGACCCAGTACTTC
many	TRBJ1-6	NA	TRBV10-3	CAIGRGADSPLHF	TGTGCCATCGGAAGAGGGGCTGATTCACCCCTCCACTTT
many	TRBJ1-1	NA	TRBV5-1	CASSLERRFEAFF	TGCGCCAGCAGCTTGGAACGACGTTTTGAAGCTTTCTTT
many	TRBJ1-4	NA	TRBV28	CASSPDSVEKKLFF	TGTGCCAGCAGCCCGGACTCGGTGGAGAAAAAACTGTTTTTT
many	TRBJ2-7	NA	TRBV12-3/TRBV12-4	CASSSDGGPYEQYF	TGTGCCAGCAGTTCCGATGGGGGGCCCTACGAGCAGTACTTC
NA	TRBJ2-2	NA	TRBV20-1	CSARDNTRGGDTGELFF	TGCAGTGCTAGAGATAATACCCGAGGGGGAGACACCGGGGAGCTGTTTTTT
few	TRBJ1-2	NA	TRBV12-5	CASGLVPGQPHSYGYTF	TGTGCTAGTGGTTTGGTCCCGGGACAACCGCATTCCTATGGCTACACCTTC
many	TRBJ1-5	TRBD1	TRBV5-4	CASSLALAGGLSQPQHF	TGTGCCAGCAGCTTGGCCTTGGCAGGGGGATTAAGCCAGCCCCAGCATTTT
many	TRBJ1-1	TRBD1	TRBV6-1	CASRLTGEWTEAFF	TGTGCCAGCCGCTTGACAGGGGAATGGACTGAAGCTTTCTTT
many	TRBJ2-1	TRBD1	TRBV12-3/TRBV12-4	CASSRRDRAYNEQFF	TGTGCCAGCAGCCGCCGGGACAGGGCGTACAATGAGCAGTTCTTC
few	TRBJ2-7	NA	TRBV2	CASSDPSTYEQCF	TGTGCCAGCAGTGACCCAAGTACCTACGAGCAGTGTTTC
many	TRBJ2-3	TRBD2	TRBV6-5	CASSHRLAGVSSTDTQYF	TGTGCCAGCAGTCACAGACTAGCGGGGGTTTCTAGCACAGATACGCAGTATTTT
many	TRBJ1-1	TRBD1	TRBV6-1	CATKETGIAEAFF	TGTGCCACCAAGGAGACAGGGATCGCTGAAGCTTTCTTT
few	TRBJ2-2	TRBD2	TRBV18	CASSPQSLAGGRTGELFF	TGTGCCAGCTCACCACAGTCACTAGCGGGGGGTCGCACCGGGGAGCTGTTTTTT
many	TRBJ2-5	NA	TRBV9	CASSPAGGWETQYF	TGTGCCAGCAGCCCCGCCGGGGGCTGGGAGACCCAGTACTTC
NA	TRBJ2-5	NA	TRBV15	CATSRTVLQETQYF	TGTGCCACCAGCAGGACAGTCCTCCAAGAGACCCAGTACTTC
NA	TRBJ1-1	NA	TRBV20-1	CSASAGNTEAFF	TGCAGTGCTAGCGCAGGGAACACTGAAGCTTTCTTT
NA	TRBJ1-1	TRBD1	TRBV10-2	CASSGTGGSAEAFF	TGCGCCAGCAGTGGGACAGGGGGGAGCGCTGAAGCTTTCTTT
many	TRBJ2-7	NA	TRBV28	CATKSSYEQYF	TGTGCCACTAAGAGCTCCTACGAGCAGTACTTC
many	TRBJ2-5	TRBD2	TRBV20-1	CSARLAGGLETQYF	TGCAGTGCTAGACTAGCGGGGGGGCTGGAGACCCAGTACTTC
many	TRBJ2-2	NA	TRBV27	CASSLGGLSTGELFF	TGTGCCAGCAGTTTAGGGGGTTTGAGTACCGGGGAGCTGTTTTTT
many	TRBJ2-7	TRBD1	TRBV2	CASSEQGASYEQYF	TGTGCCAGCAGTGAGCAGGGGGCGTCCTACGAGCAGTACTTC
many	TRBJ1-4	NA	TRBV2	CASSAYTNEKLFF	TGTGCCAGTTCAGCGTATACTAATGAAAAACTGTTTTTT
many	TRBJ2-5	NA	TRBV7-9	CASSLGSETQYF	TGTGCCAGCAGCTTAGGATCGGAGACCCAGTACTTC
many	TRBJ1-6	NA	TRBV5-4	CASSGPRRAEVDSPLHF	TGTGCCAGCAGCGGACCGCGCAGGGCGGAAGTTGATTCACCCCTCCACTTT
many	TRBJ2-5	NA	TRBV30	CAWARRVQAGETQYF	TGTGCCTGGGCACGCCGGGTCCAGGCAGGGGAGACCCAGTACTTC
many	TRBJ2-1	NA	TRBV7-6	CASSLAGEKGEQFF	TGTGCCAGCAGCTTAGCGGGGGAGAAAGGTGAGCAGTTCTTC
many	TRBJ2-3	TRBD2	TRBV6-4	CASSVQRGGTDTQYF	TGTGCCAGCAGTGTTCAGCGGGGGGGCACAGATACGCAGTATTTT
many	TRBJ1-2	NA	TRBV12-3/TRBV12-4	CASSPQTMAGYTF	TGTGCCAGCAGTCCCCAGACCATGGCCGGCTACACCTTC
NA	TRBJ1-2	NA	TRBV6-1	CASRMINNYGYTF	TGTGCCAGCAGAATGATCAACAACTATGGCTACACCTTC
many	TRBJ1-5	NA	TRBV7-2	CASSLGRYSNQPQHF	TGTGCCAGCAGCTTAGGCAGGTATAGCAATCAGCCCCAGCATTTT
many	TRBJ1-2	NA	TRBV5-1	CASSLSGQSYGYTF	TGCGCCAGCAGCTTGAGTGGACAGTCCTATGGCTACACCTTC
many	TRBJ1-2	NA	TRBV2	CASTQGNYGYTF	TGTGCCAGCACGCAGGGTAACTATGGCTACACCTTC
many	TRBJ2-5	TRBD2	TRBV24-1	CATSDPGLAGLETQYF	TGTGCCACCAGTGATCCTGGACTAGCGGGGCTTGAGACCCAGTACTTC
many	TRBJ2-7	NA	TRBV24-1	CATSDAIGQIGQYF	TGTGCCACCAGTGATGCCATCGGTCAAATAGGGCAGTACTTC
few	TRBJ1-3	NA	TRBV19	CASSQGGAGNTIYF	TGTGCCAGTAGTCAAGGGGGGGCTGGAAACACCATATATTTT